A selection of T cell receptor beta chains follows, all from one sample in a study of blood T cell repertoires in COVID-19. Clones were sequenced by immunoSEQ multiplex PCR, and TCRdb holds only the in-frame ones, with some missing. The sample has 250,000 to 300,000 clones, under 90% seen once. Sequences were obtained from PBMCs or T cells enriched from blood (not recorded which). These receptors all come from a woman between 40 and 55 years old who had recovered from COVID-19. Both conserved end residues are part of each CDR3. Each record gives: D gene, clone size, J gene, V gene, CDR3 DNA, CDR3 protein. The D gene is left open where the match is weak. Clone size is shown for a subset of rows, as once, few, many or a class of expanded clone.

TRBD1	once	TRBJ1-4	TRBV30	TGTGCCTGGAGTGCCCAGGGGGCCCCGAGGGAAAAACTGTTTTTT	CAWSAQGAPREKLFF
TRBD1	.	TRBJ2-1	TRBV6-5	TGTGCCAGCAGTTCGGGACAGGGTGGGTCCTACAATGAGCAGTTCTTC	CASSSGQGGSYNEQFF
TRBD1	.	TRBJ2-7	TRBV5-6	TGTGCCAGCAGCAATCGGGACAGCCCCTACGAGCAGTACTTC	CASSNRDSPYEQYF
.	.	TRBJ1-1	TRBV7-2	TGTGCCAGCAGCTTAGTTGGCAGGGGGAACACTGAAGCTTTCTTT	CASSLVGRGNTEAFF
.	.	TRBJ1-4	TRBV3-1/TRBV3-2	TGTGCCAGCAGCCCATCCTCCGGGTTGGCTCTTAATGAAAAACTGTTTTTT	CASSPSSGLALNEKLFF
.	.	TRBJ1-1	TRBV10-3	TGTGCCATCAGTGATCAGGGGATGAACACTGAAGCTTTCTTT	CAISDQGMNTEAFF
.	.	TRBJ1-1	TRBV3-1/TRBV3-2	TGTGCCAGCAGCCAAGAAGGGGCAGCCCGCGCTGAAGCTTTCTTT	CASSQEGAARAEAFF
TRBD1	.	TRBJ1-6	TRBV5-1	TGCGCCAGCAGCAGGAGAGAGACAGGGAATTCACCCCTCCACTTT	CASSRRETGNSPLHF
.	.	TRBJ1-2	TRBV7-8	TGTGCCAGCAGCCGACAATATGGCTACACCTTC	CASSRQYGYTF
.	many	TRBJ1-2	TRBV7-8	TGTGCCAGCAGCTACGGACAGACCGATGGCTACACCTTC	CASSYGQTDGYTF
TRBD2	.	TRBJ2-3	TRBV12-5	TGTGCTAGTGGTTCCCGGATTAGACTAGCGAACCCCAAAACCTGGAGCACAGATACGCAGTATTTT	CASGSRIRLANPKTWSTDTQYF
TRBD1	.	TRBJ2-7	TRBV5-1	TGCGCCAGCAGCTTGGTGGGGACAGGGGTAACGGGAGTTGGCGAGCAGTACTTC	CASSLVGTGVTGVGEQYF
.	.	TRBJ1-2	TRBV10-3	TGTGCCATCAGTGAGCCGAGGGGGAATGGCTACACCTTC	CAISEPRGNGYTF
.	.	TRBJ2-5	TRBV7-3	TGTGCCAGCAGCCCGGGGCGGGGCGCGTTGTGGGAGACCCAGTACTTC	CASSPGRGALWETQYF
TRBD1	.	TRBJ1-6	TRBV3-1/TRBV3-2	TGTGCCAGCAGCTCTCCAGGGGGCGGTTCACCCCTCCACTTT	CASSSPGGGSPLHF
TRBD2	.	TRBJ2-1	TRBV11-2	TGTGCCAGCAGCCTTGGGACTAGCGGGAGTGAGTTCTTC	CASSLGTSGSEFF